The TCR beta chain under discussion was sequenced for a study of T cells of healthy individuals. Germline trimming cut 1 base from V and 2 bases from J; bases unmatched to any gene: 5. Per the germline V gene, CDR1 is SGHTA and CDR2 is FQGNSA. The CDR3 covers 16 residues. This clonotype was picked up a small number of times. TCRdb re-called the 5' RACE reads with MiXCR, one entry per CDR3 protein. This sample has 60,000 to 75,000 distinct CDR3 sequences, with about 16% found just once. This clonotype was sampled from a human donor in good health. The chain carries TRBV7-2 and TRBJ2-1; 7 bases line up with TRBD2. The CDR3 spells CASSLVPSGPYNEQFF. In DNA, the CDR3 is TGTGCCAGCAGCTTAGTACCTAGCGGTCCCTACAATGAGCAGTTCTTC. The complete variable domain, with remaining parts taken from reference TRBV7-2 and TRBJ2-1, reads GAGVSQSPSNKVTEKGKDVELRCDPISGHTALYWYRQSLGQGLEFLIYFQGNSAPDKSGLPSDRFSAERTGGSVSTLTIQRTQQEDSAVYLCASSLVPSGPYNEQFFGPGTRLTVL.